These 11 T cell receptor beta chains were all obtained from the same sample, sequenced in a study of shared clonotypes between healthy human individuals. Assay used: immunoSEQ multiplex PCR; TCRdb lists only in-frame clones, some missing. The sample has about half a million clones, about four fifths seen once. The specimen was PBMCs. These receptors were taken from a woman aged 40 to 50 in good health. Some clones in this sample may be carry-over from other donors' samples.

The chain is built from TRBV11-2 and TRBJ2-7; D is unresolved. Germline CDR1 SGHAT, CDR2 FQNNGV. The CDR3 runs 13 residues. The V end lost 1 base, the J end lost 6 bases, and 10 bases lay between the germline ends. The CDR3 nucleotides are TGTGCCAGCAGCTTAGCCCTTCAGGTCGAGCAGTACTTC. Translation: CASSLALQVEQYF.

This clone was seen only once. The rearrangement joins TRBV10-3 to TRBJ2-7, with 9 bases fitting TRBD1. Germline V gives CDR1 ENHRY, CDR2 SYGVKD. The CDR3 is 15 residues long. J gave up 0 bases and V 4 bases, and 4 bases lay outside the gene matches. The CDR3 sequence: CAISAQDRGSYEQYF. CDR3 bases: TGTGCCATCAGTGCCCAGGACAGGGGCTCCTACGAGCAGTACTTC.

CDR3 amino acids: CASSERGGRHNEQFF. In DNA form, the CDR3 reads TGTGCCAGCAGTGAAAGGGGCGGGCGCCACAATGAGCAGTTCTTC. V usage is TRBV2 and J usage is TRBJ2-1; D assignment may be TRBD1 or TRBD2 (5 bases each). The germline V gene encodes CDR1 SNHLY and CDR2 FYNNEI. Trimming left V 2 bases short and J 5 bases short, with 13 bases between. This CDR3 spans 15 amino acids.

The chain recombines TRBV6-1 with TRBJ1-2; D perhaps matches TRBD1 (6 bases). The ends were cut back, 7 bases at V and 4 bases at J, with 13 bases in the middle. The CDR3 loop spans 13 amino acids. The V gene's germline CDR1 is MNHNS and CDR2 SASEGT. CDR3 region: CASTPGVGYGYTF. CDR3 bases: TGTGCCAGCACGCCAGGGGTAGGCTATGGCTACACCTTC.

Concerning this clone: At the DNA level, this CDR3 is encoded by other sequences in the same sample as well. J is TRBJ2-1 and V is TRBV5-1, with TRBD1 matching over 7 bases. CDR1 is SGHRS, CDR2 YFSETQ, per germline. J gave up 3 bases and V 0 bases, and 3 bases lay outside the gene matches. The CDR3 runs to 15 residues. For the CDR3, the DNA is TGCGCCAGCAGCTTGGGAGGGACAGACTACAATGAGCAGTTCTTC. Its protein is CASSLGGTDYNEQFF.

The J gene is TRBJ1-4, the V gene TRBV30; D perhaps matches TRBD1 (5 bases). Between the trimmed V and J ends, which lost 3 bases and 8 bases, there was a span of 19 bases. This CDR3 is built from 15 residues. Germline V CDR1 and CDR2: GTSNPN, SVGIG (reference sequence). This CDR3 reads CAWSTPGTGKEKLFF. CDR3 coding DNA: TGTGCCTGGAGCACCCCCGGGACGGGAAAAGAAAAACTGTTTTTT.

The rearrangement uses TRBV11-2 and TRBJ2-2, with D unresolved. Germline CDR1 SGHAT, CDR2 FQNNGV. This CDR3 region has 15 residues. V lost 4 bases, J lost 8 bases, and 17 bases lay in between. The CDR3 region has the DNA TGTGCCAGCAGCTCAATTACCGGACCTACAGGGGAGCTGTTTTTT. Translation gives CASSSITGPTGELFF.

The chain carries TRBV5-1 and TRBJ2-5; D not certain. CDR3 size: 11 residues. The ends were cut back, 6 bases at V and 5 bases at J, with 8 bases in the middle. Germline lookup yields CDR1 SGHRS and CDR2 YFSETQ. The CDR3 region is CASTPWETQYF. DNA of the CDR3: TGCGCCAGCACCCCGTGGGAGACCCAGTACTTC.

This sequence joins TRBV5-1 and TRBJ2-2; 13 nucleotides align to TRBD2. The V segment lost 4 bases and the J segment 7 bases; nucleotides outside the gene matches: 13. Germline V gene lookup returns CDR1 SGHRS and CDR2 YFSETQ. The CDR3 spans 18 residues. CDR3 region: CASSASTSGRPEGGELFF. CDR3 nucleotide sequence: TGCGCCAGCAGCGCTTCGACTAGCGGGAGGCCAGAGGGCGGGGAGCTGTTTTTT. Full variable domain (rest looked up from reference TRBV5-1 and TRBJ2-2): KAGVTQTPRYLIKTRGQQVTLSCSPISGHRSVSWYQQTPGQGLQFLFEYFSETQRNKGNFPGRFSGRQFSNSRSEMNVSTLELGDSALYLCASSASTSGRPEGGELFFGEGSRLTVL.

The V gene is TRBV7-9, the J gene TRBJ1-1; the D gene is possibly TRBD1 (6 bases). Germline lookup yields CDR1 SEHNR and CDR2 FQNEAQ (reference sequence). V was clipped by 3 bases and J by 4 bases, with 15 bases between them. This CDR3 comprises 15 residues. The CDR3 DNA reads as TGTGCCAGCAGCTTCGGGGGCGGACAGTCCACTGAAGCTTTCTTT. Its protein product is CASSFGGGQSTEAFF.

This chain connects TRBV15 to TRBJ2-3; 11 nucleotides align to TRBD2. V dropped 5 bases and J dropped 4; count of bases not matched to a gene: 8. The CDR3 is 16 amino acids. The germline V gene encodes CDR1 LNHNV and CDR2 YYDKDF (reference sequence). CDR3 coding DNA: TGTGCCACCAGCGCCACGACTAGCGGGATTTCAGATACGCAGTATTTT. It codes for CATSATTSGISDTQYF.